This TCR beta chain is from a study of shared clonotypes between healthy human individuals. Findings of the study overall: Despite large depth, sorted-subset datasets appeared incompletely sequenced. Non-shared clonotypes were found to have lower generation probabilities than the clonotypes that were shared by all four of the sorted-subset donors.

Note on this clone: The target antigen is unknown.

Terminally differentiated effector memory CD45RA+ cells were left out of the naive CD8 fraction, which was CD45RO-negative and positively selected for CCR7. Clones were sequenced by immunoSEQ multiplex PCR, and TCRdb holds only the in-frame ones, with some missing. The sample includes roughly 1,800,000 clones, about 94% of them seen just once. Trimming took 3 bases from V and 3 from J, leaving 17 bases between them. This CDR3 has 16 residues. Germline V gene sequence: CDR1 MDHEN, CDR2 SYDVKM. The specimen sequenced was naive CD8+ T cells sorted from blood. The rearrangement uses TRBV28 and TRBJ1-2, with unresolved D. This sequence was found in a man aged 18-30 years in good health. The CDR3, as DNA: TGTGCCAGCAGTTTGGCCCTAGACATCGTTTACTATGGCTACACCTTC. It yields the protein CASSLALDIVYYGYTF.